Below, 24 T cell receptor beta chains from the same sample are listed, as sequenced in a study of CD8 T cells in Susac syndrome. Roughly 0.45 to 1 ug RNA was reverse transcribed with random hexamers. TCRdb independently ran MiXCR on the immunoSEQ multiplex PCR reads; one entry per CDR3 protein. The sample consists of approximately 180,000 distinct CDR3 sequences, just under 95% of them appearing once. The source material was CD4+ T cells from PBMCs. The receptors were sampled from a human donor with Susac syndrome.

The chain links TRBV20-1 to TRBJ2-1; 13 nucleotides align to TRBD2. Germline assignment: CDR1 DFQATT and CDR2 SNEGSKA (reference sequence). The trim removed 3 bases at V and 4 bases at J, leaving 9 bases unmatched. The CDR3 sequence is 17 residues long. CDR3 bases: TGCAGTGCTAGGGAAATGGGACTAGCGGGGCCATACAATGAGCAGTTCTTC. As protein: CSAREMGLAGPYNEQFF.

The count of this clonotype is one. This chain joins TRBV2 and TRBJ2-2; perhaps TRBD1 as D (6 bases). The CDR3 is 15 residues long. Germline V lookup: CDR1 SNHLY, CDR2 FYNNEI. V lost 5 bases and J 2 bases, leaving 12 bases between the germline ends. The CDR3 bases are TGTGCCAGCAGTAGCCAGGGGATAAACACCGGGGAGCTGTTTTTT. It specifies CASSSQGINTGELFF.

This rearrangement joins TRBV20-1 to TRBJ1-1, with 9 positions matching TRBD1. The CDR3 consists of 15 residues. Germline CDR1 DFQATT, CDR2 SNEGSKA (reference sequence). J gave up 0 bases and V 6 bases, and 8 bases lay outside the gene matches. CDR3 bases: TGCAGTGCCGGGGACAGGGTGGGGATGAACACTGAAGCTTTCTTT. Its translation is CSAGDRVGMNTEAFF.

The V call is TRBV18, the J call TRBJ2-1; tentatively, D is TRBD2 (6 bases). This CDR3 comprises 16 residues. The germline CDR1 and CDR2 sequences are KGHSH and LQKENI. V lost 3 bases, J lost 7 bases, and 19 bases lay in between. The CDR3 protein is CASSPTGLLTLNEQFF. In nucleotides, the CDR3 is TGTGCCAGCTCACCGACGGGACTCCTAACTCTAAATGAGCAGTTCTTC.

The V and J genes are TRBV30 and TRBJ2-2; D possibly corresponds to TRBD1 (5 bases). V dropped 4 bases and J dropped 4 bases, with 7 bases sitting between them. Germline V lookup: CDR1 GTSNPN, CDR2 SVGIG (reference sequence). The CDR3 sequence is 12 residues long. This CDR3 reads CAWTGFTGELFF. CDR3 DNA sequence: TGTGCCTGGACAGGGTTCACCGGGGAGCTGTTTTTT.

This rearrangement joins TRBV19 to TRBJ2-5; TRBD2 matches at 7 bases. This CDR3 spans 13 amino acids. J was trimmed by 2 bases and V by 10 bases; bases with no gene match: 7. Germline assignment: CDR1 LNHDA and CDR2 SQIVND (reference sequence). The CDR3 reads CATLGTTQETQYF. CDR3 nucleotide sequence: TGTGCCACCCTTGGGACTACTCAAGAGACCCAGTACTTC.

This clonotype was observed once. The V gene is TRBV6-5, the J gene TRBJ2-3; unclear D gene. This CDR3 is built from 14 residues. Between the trimmed V and J ends, which lost 1 base and 0 bases, there was a span of 5 bases. Per the germline V gene, CDR1 is MNHEY and CDR2 is SVGAGI. The CDR3 sequence is CASSYLASTDTQYF. For the CDR3, the DNA is TGTGCCAGCAGTTACTTAGCTAGCACAGATACGCAGTATTTT.

This chain joins TRBV30 and TRBJ2-1; 7 nucleotides agree with TRBD2. CDR1 and CDR2 (germline): GTSNPN, SVGIG (reference sequence). CDR3 length equals 15 residues. Unmatched junction bases numbered 6, after V lost 0 bases and J lost 4 bases. The CDR3 DNA reads TGTGCCTGGAGTGTAGGACTAGGGATATACAATGAGCAGTTCTTC. This sequence encodes CAWSVGLGIYNEQFF.

This chain joins TRBV6-1 and TRBJ2-3, with a tentative D call TRBD1 (5 bases). The CDR3 covers 15 residues. With 1 base removed from V and 0 bases from J, the gap between germline ends came to 8 bases. Germline V gives CDR1 MNHNS, CDR2 SASEGT. The CDR3 nucleotides are TGTGCCAGCAGTGAAGTTGGGGCAAGCACAGATACGCAGTATTTT. As protein: CASSEVGASTDTQYF.

The chain has TRBV30 and TRBJ2-3; D unresolved. The germline V gene has CDR1 GTSNPN and CDR2 SVGIG (reference sequence). Trimming stripped 0 bases from V and 4 bases from J, with 5 bases between. There are 12 residues in the CDR3. CDR3 amino acids: CAWSVIPDTQYF. CDR3 DNA: TGTGCCTGGAGTGTAATCCCAGATACGCAGTATTTT.

V usage is TRBV7-8 and J usage is TRBJ2-7; D remains ambiguous. The CDR3 spans 12 residues. CDR1 is SGHVS, CDR2 FQNEAQ, per germline. V dropped 5 bases and J dropped 4 bases, with 9 bases sitting between them. The CDR3 here is CASSDQNYEQYF. DNA for the CDR3: TGTGCCAGCAGCGACCAGAATTACGAGCAGTACTTC.

This chain links TRBV5-1 with TRBJ2-1; no definite D call. Trimming left V 4 bases short and J 4 bases short, with 15 bases between. Germline lookup yields CDR1 SGHRS and CDR2 YFSETQ. CDR3 length: 15 amino acids. In DNA, the CDR3 is TGCGCCAGCAGCCCAGGATCCGATACTTACAATGAGCAGTTCTTC. Its protein is CASSPGSDTYNEQFF.

The V call is TRBV28, the J call TRBJ2-7; TRBD1 matches at 7 bases. The CDR3 covers 10 residues. Germline-derived CDR1 and CDR2 are MDHEN and SYDVKM. DNA of the CDR3: TGTGCGACAGGGTCCTACGAGCAGTACTTC. Amino acid sequence: CATGSYEQYF.

This sequence joins TRBV29-1 and TRBJ1-1, with D possibly being TRBD1 (6 bases). V was cut by 7 bases and J by 1 base, with 13 bases left in between. The CDR3 runs to 13 residues. Per the germline V gene, CDR1 is SQVTM and CDR2 is ANQGSEA. The DNA of the CDR3 is TGCAGCGCCCCCAAGGACAGGAACACTGAAGCTTTCTTT. It encodes CSAPKDRNTEAFF.

The J gene is TRBJ1-2, the V gene TRBV7-9; 7 bases are a match to TRBD1. Per germline, CDR1 SEHNR and CDR2 FQNEAQ (reference sequence). After removal of 3 bases from V and 2 bases from J, the junction contained 6 bases not matched to a gene. This CDR3 has 15 residues. The CDR3 nucleotides are TGTGCCAGCAGCTTCCTTGACAGGGCAAACTATGGCTACACCTTC. This codes for CASSFLDRANYGYTF.

The chain employs TRBV18 and TRBJ2-3; D unresolved. From germline, CDR1 is KGHSH and CDR2 LQKENI. The CDR3 spans 15 residues. Trimming took off 3 bases at V and 4 bases at J, with 14 bases between the two ends. Written as DNA, the CDR3 is TGTGCCAGCTCACCCCGGGCAGTAGGTTCAGATACGCAGTATTTT. Amino acids: CASSPRAVGSDTQYF. Full variable domain (missing parts from reference TRBV18 and TRBJ2-3): NAGVMQNPRHLVRRRGQEARLRCSPMKGHSHVYWYRQLPEEGLKFMVYLQKENIIDESGMPKERFSAEFPKEGPSILRIQQVVRGDSAAYFCASSPRAVGSDTQYFGPGTRLTVL.

In this sample, this clonotype turned up once. This rearrangement joins TRBV5-1 to TRBJ2-5, with TRBD2 matching over 7 bases. The CDR3 covers 15 residues. V shed 0 bases, J shed 1 base, and the junction held 3 bases outside the gene matches. Looked up from germline, CDR1 is SGHRS and CDR2 is YFSETQ. The CDR3 sequence is CASSLVTSLQETQYF. CDR3 bases: TGCGCCAGCAGCTTGGTGACTAGCCTCCAAGAGACCCAGTACTTC. Supplemented by reference TRBV5-1 and TRBJ2-5, the full variable domain reads KAGVTQTPRYLIKTRGQQVTLSCSPISGHRSVSWYQQTPGQGLQFLFEYFSETQRNKGNFPGRFSGRQFSNSRSEMNVSTLELGDSALYLCASSLVTSLQETQYFGPGTRLLVL.

The sample holds one count of this clonotype. The chain combines TRBV20-1 with TRBJ1-2; D gene uncertain. The V end lost 5 bases, the J end lost 1 base, and 8 bases lay between the germline ends. The CDR3 has 12 amino acids. The germline V gene has CDR1 DFQATT and CDR2 SNEGSKA (reference sequence). The CDR3 sequence is CSAVTGNYGYTF. The DNA for the CDR3 is TGCAGTGCTGTGACCGGTAACTATGGCTACACCTTC.

The rearrangement joins TRBV20-1 to TRBJ2-1, with 9 bases aligning to TRBD1. CDR1 and CDR2 (germline): DFQATT, SNEGSKA (reference sequence). V lost 0 bases and J lost 3; bases outside the gene matches: 0. The CDR3 is 14 amino acids. The CDR3 nucleotides read TGCAGTGCTAGAGAGGACAGGGGCTACAATGAGCAGTTCTTC. This encodes CSAREDRGYNEQFF.

The chain employs TRBV2 and TRBJ2-3; the match to TRBD1 covers 7 bases. CDR3 length equals 15 residues. Looked up from germline, CDR1 is SNHLY and CDR2 is FYNNEI. After removal of 6 bases from V and 5 bases from J, the junction contained 11 bases not matched to a gene. CDR3 DNA sequence: TGTGCCAGCAGCCGACAGGGACCGATGGGAGATACGCAGTATTTT. It encodes CASSRQGPMGDTQYF.

The chain joins TRBV7-2 to TRBJ2-7; TRBD2 is a possible D gene (6 bases). Trimming stripped 5 bases from V and 3 bases from J, with 17 bases between. The germline CDR1 and CDR2 sequences are SGHTA and FQGNSA. The CDR3 has 15 residues. CDR3: CASSRGVAEDYEQYF. The CDR3, as DNA: TGTGCCAGCAGCCGGGGAGTAGCGGAAGACTACGAGCAGTACTTC.

The chain combines TRBV5-1 with TRBJ2-2; D tentatively reads TRBD1 or TRBD2 (5 bases each). Germline V gene data show CDR1 as SGHRS and CDR2 as YFSETQ. The V end was cut by 4 bases, the J end by 5 bases, with 12 bases between. This CDR3 contains 14 residues. In DNA, the CDR3 is TGCGCCAGCAGCGCTCCCAGGGAGACCGGGGAGCTGTTTTTT. It codes for CASSAPRETGELFF.

This clonotype showed up just once. The genes are TRBV6-2 or TRBV6-3 and TRBJ2-5; TRBD2 aligns across 8 bases. The V gene's germline CDR1 is MNHEY and CDR2 SVGEGT. Trimming at V came to 8 bases and at J to 6 bases, leaving 5 bases not matched to a gene. The CDR3 runs 12 residues. CDR3 sequence: CASGLAGKTQYF. Written as DNA, the CDR3 is TGTGCCAGCGGCTTAGCGGGGAAGACCCAGTACTTC.

V gene TRBV28 combines with J gene TRBJ2-1; possible D gene TRBD2, 6 bases. The CDR3 totals 15 residues. The germline V gene has CDR1 MDHEN and CDR2 SYDVKM. The ends were cut back, 2 bases at V and 4 bases at J, with 12 bases in the middle. The chain's CDR3 is CASSLRGRHYNEQFF. As DNA, the CDR3 is TGTGCCAGCAGTTTACGGGGGAGGCATTACAATGAGCAGTTCTTC.